Presented here are 19 T cell receptor beta chains from one specimen sequenced in a study of breast tumors, draining lymph nodes, adjacent tissues. Breast cancer patients provided tissue from their axillary draining lymph nodes. TCRdb analysed the multiplex PCR reads with MiXCR anew, one entry per CDR3 protein. The data contain around 230,000 distinct CDR3 sequences, less than 40% of them singletons. The sample consisted of axillary lymph node tissue. The source of these receptors is a female donor with breast cancer. Some clones in this sample may be carry-over from other donors' samples.

The chain is built from TRBV15 and TRBJ2-3; TRBD2 might be the D (6 bases). Trimming left V 0 bases short and J 5 bases short, with 9 bases between. This CDR3 has 14 residues. Germline V gene lookup returns CDR1 LNHNV and CDR2 YYDKDF (reference sequence). The chain's CDR3 is CATSRDRGKDTQYF. CDR3 DNA sequence: TGTGCCACCAGCAGAGATCGGGGGAAAGATACGCAGTATTTT. Full variable domain (outside the CDR3, taken from reference TRBV15 and TRBJ2-3): DAMVIQNPRYQVTQFGKPVTLSCSQTLNHNVMYWYQQKSSQAPKLLFHYYDKDFNNEADTPDNFQSRRPNTSFCFLDIRSPGLGDTAMYLCATSRDRGKDTQYFGPGTRLTVL.

The V and J genes are TRBV18 and TRBJ1-2; TRBD1 aligns across 8 bases. This CDR3 has 15 residues. V shed 6 bases and J 5 bases; nucleotides not matched to a gene: 11. Germline V lookup: CDR1 KGHSH, CDR2 LQKENI. CDR3 residues: CASSKETGTGYGYTF. The CDR3 region has the DNA TGTGCCAGCTCCAAAGAAACCGGGACAGGATATGGCTACACCTTC.

This clonotype was observed many times. This chain uses TRBV7-3 with TRBJ2-3; 7 nucleotides match TRBD1. V was pared by 5 bases and J by 2 bases, with 10 bases of the junction left unmatched. The CDR3 is 16 amino acids. Germline assignment: CDR1 SGHTA and CDR2 FQGTGA. CDR3 sequence reads: CASSARQGGDTDTQYF. The CDR3, as DNA: TGTGCCAGCAGCGCCCGACAGGGTGGGGACACAGATACGCAGTATTTT.

As to this clonotype: A much larger clone sits a single nucleotide away, making a read error possible. The V and J genes are TRBV6-6 and TRBJ2-7, with D hard to call. The CDR3 is 12 residues long. CDR1 is MNHNY, CDR2 SVGAGI, per germline (reference sequence). CDR3 in amino acids: CVSSQRGYEQYF. The CDR3 nucleotides are TGTGTCAGCAGTCAGCGAGGCTACGAGCAGTACTTC.

The chain uses TRBV7-8 and TRBJ1-6, with D tentatively TRBD1 (5 bases). V was shortened by 1 base and J by 4 bases, with 26 bases between the two germline ends. CDR3 length: 21 amino acids. The germline gives CDR1 SGHVS, CDR2 FQNEAQ. The CDR3 DNA follows: TGTGCCAGCAGCTTAGGTCCTGCCTTCCAGGGAGGTACGCAGTATAATTCACCCCTCCACTTT. This codes for CASSLGPAFQGGTQYNSPLHF.

This clonotype showed up many times. J is TRBJ1-5 and V is TRBV19, with unresolved D. Trimming left V 3 bases short and J 3 bases short, with 12 bases between. From germline, CDR1 is LNHDA and CDR2 SQIVND (reference sequence). The CDR3 runs 15 residues. CDR3 sequence reads: CASSIGRKPNQPQHF. The CDR3 nucleotides are TGTGCCAGTAGTATCGGACGGAAACCCAATCAGCCCCAGCATTTT. Based on the CDR3 plus reference TRBV19 and TRBJ1-5, the full variable domain is DGGITQSPKYLFRKEGQNVTLSCEQNLNHDAMYWYRQDPGQGLRLIYYSQIVNDFQKGDIAEGYSVSREKKESFPLTVTSAQKNPTAFYLCASSIGRKPNQPQHFGDGTRLSIL.

With regard to this clonotype: This clone may be a read error of a much larger clone one base away. This chain uses TRBV25-1 with TRBJ1-2; D may be TRBD1 (5 bases). V lost 4 bases to trimming and J lost 10 bases, with 16 bases between them. CDR3 length: 13 residues. Germline CDR1 MGHDK, CDR2 SYGVNS. The CDR3 loop reads CASSGGVGPHYTF. CDR3 nucleotide sequence: TGTGCCAGCAGTGGGGGGGTAGGGCCTCACTACACCTTC.

The chain carries TRBV6-4 and TRBJ2-1; 7 bases match TRBD2. V was pared by 6 bases and J by 1 base, with 12 bases of the junction left unmatched. Germline values: CDR1 MRHNA, CDR2 SNTAGT. This CDR3 region has 17 residues. CDR3 in DNA: TGTGCCAGCAGCCCCCGATTTGGGGGGGGGTCCTACAATGAGCAGTTCTTC. Encoded protein: CASSPRFGGGSYNEQFF.

The chain is built from TRBV24-1 and TRBJ2-1; D may be TRBD2 (5 bases). The CDR3 has 12 residues. Germline values: CDR1 KGHDR, CDR2 SFDVKD. V was trimmed by 7 bases and J by 7 bases, leaving 10 bases between them. The CDR3, as DNA: TGTGCCACCAGCCCGGGATGGAATGAGCAGTTCTTC. This encodes CATSPGWNEQFF.

This clonotype was detected many times. The CDR3 loop is CATSEWTSGRSSDTQYF. CDR3 nucleotides: TGTGCCACCAGTGAGTGGACTAGCGGGAGATCTTCAGATACGCAGTATTTT. The genes are TRBV24-1 and TRBJ2-3; TRBD2 aligns across 13 bases. Per germline, CDR1 KGHDR and CDR2 SFDVKD. The ends lost 4 bases at V and 4 bases at J; junction bases unmatched: 7. The CDR3 is made up of 17 amino acids.

The sample holds many counts of this clonotype. V and J are TRBV5-1 and TRBJ1-2; D perhaps matches TRBD1 (6 bases). The CDR3 extends over 14 amino acids. Germline V gene data show CDR1 as SGHRS and CDR2 as YFSETQ. The V end was cut by 4 bases, the J end by 1 base, with 11 bases between. DNA for the CDR3: TGCGCCAGCAGCAAATGGGACAATAACTATGGCTACACCTTC. It yields the protein CASSKWDNNYGYTF.

This clonotype was found many times. The CDR3 spells CASSQGWSQETQYF. CDR3 nucleotides: TGTGCCAGCAGCCAGGGGTGGTCCCAAGAGACCCAGTACTTC. The chain is built from TRBV14 and TRBJ2-5; no definite D call. The germline CDR1 and CDR2 sequences are SGHDN and FVKESK. Trimming shortened V by 3 bases and J by 1 base, and 9 bases separated the two germline ends. This CDR3 has 14 residues.

In its sample, this clonotype was seen many times. V and J are TRBV7-3 and TRBJ2-1; a possible D gene is TRBD2 (6 bases). Deletions cut 5 bases from V and 9 bases from J, with 14 bases between. Germline loops: CDR1 SGHTA, CDR2 FQGTGA. CDR3 length: 13 residues. The chain's CDR3 is CASSPRLGSEQFF. CDR3 nucleotides: TGTGCCAGCAGCCCCCGACTAGGCAGTGAGCAGTTCTTC.

In the case of this clonotype: This may stem from a read error, because a much larger clone lies one nucleotide away. The conserved phenylalanine or tryptophan is not found at the CDR3 terminus, so this likely reflects a read error. The chain carries TRBV4-1 and TRBJ1-5; weak D call: TRBD1 (6 bases). Trimming removed 3 bases at V and 9 bases at J, with 12 bases between. The CDR3 contains 13 residues. CDR1 MGHRA and CDR2 YSYEKL come from the germline V gene. CDR3 in DNA: TGCGCCAGCAGCCACTCTCAGGGGACGCCCCAGCATCTT. The encoded protein is CASSHSQGTPQHL.

Notes on this clonotype: Since a much larger clone is just one base distant, this may be a read error. This chain connects TRBV20-1 to TRBJ2-1; D gene unclear. This CDR3 is built from 12 residues. The germline gives CDR1 DFQATT, CDR2 SNEGSKA (reference sequence). The CDR3 sequence: CSARESVNEPFF. In nucleotides, the CDR3 is TGCAGTGCTAGAGAGTCGGTCAATGAGCCGTTCTTC.

This clonotype was recorded a few times. Just one base apart from a much larger clone, this may be a read error. The V and J genes are TRBV20-1 and TRBJ2-1; D might be TRBD1 (6 bases). Per germline, CDR1 DFQATT and CDR2 SNEGSKA (reference sequence). This CDR3 is 14 amino acids long. The CDR3: CSASRGVSYTEQFF. For the CDR3, the DNA is TGCAGTGCCTCCAGGGGCGTCTCCTACACTGAGCAGTTCTTC.

This clonotype was recorded at least ten times. The chain employs TRBV11-2 and TRBJ2-7, with a possible D match to TRBD1 (5 bases). The V end lost 4 bases, the J end lost 3 bases, and 7 bases lay between the germline ends. This CDR3 is 12 amino acids long. Germline V gives CDR1 SGHAT, CDR2 FQNNGV. CDR3 in amino acids: CASSYDSYEQYF. CDR3 in DNA: TGTGCCAGCAGCTACGACAGCTACGAGCAGTACTTC.

This clonotype has at least ten counts. The chain links TRBV10-3 to TRBJ2-3; TRBD1 or TRBD2 may be the D gene (5 bases each). The CDR3 is made up of 12 amino acids. Germline V gene lookup returns CDR1 ENHRY and CDR2 SYGVKD. V was cut by 6 bases and J by 6 bases, with 10 bases left in between. The DNA of the CDR3 is TGTGCCATCAGCCCAGGGACCGATACGCAGTATTTT. It codes for CAISPGTDTQYF.

Only one count was recorded for this clonotype. The conserved final phenylalanine or tryptophan is absent from the CDR3, which likely points to a read error. The limits of the CDR3 on the DNA are not certain, so only TCRdb's listed CDR3 is given. The chain combines TRBV5-6 with TRBJ1-2. Looked up from germline, CDR1 is SGHDT and CDR2 is YYEEEE. The CDR3 totals 17 residues, both ends included. The CDR3 sequence is CASSQDTFQDETMATQS.